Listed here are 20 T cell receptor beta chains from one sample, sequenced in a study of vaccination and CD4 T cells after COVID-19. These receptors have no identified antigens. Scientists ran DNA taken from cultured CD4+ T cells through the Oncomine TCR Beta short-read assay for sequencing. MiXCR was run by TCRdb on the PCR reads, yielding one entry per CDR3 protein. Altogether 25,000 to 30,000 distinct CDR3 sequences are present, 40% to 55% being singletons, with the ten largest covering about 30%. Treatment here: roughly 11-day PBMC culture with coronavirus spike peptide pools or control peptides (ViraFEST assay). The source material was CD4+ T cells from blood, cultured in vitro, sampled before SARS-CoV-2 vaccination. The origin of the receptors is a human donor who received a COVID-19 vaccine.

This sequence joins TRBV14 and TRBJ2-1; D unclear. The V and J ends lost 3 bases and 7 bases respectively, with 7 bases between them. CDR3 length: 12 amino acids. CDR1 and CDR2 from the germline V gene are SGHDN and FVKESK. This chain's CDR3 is CASSQYMNEQFF. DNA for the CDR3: TGTGCCAGCAGCCAGTATATGAATGAGCAGTTCTTC.

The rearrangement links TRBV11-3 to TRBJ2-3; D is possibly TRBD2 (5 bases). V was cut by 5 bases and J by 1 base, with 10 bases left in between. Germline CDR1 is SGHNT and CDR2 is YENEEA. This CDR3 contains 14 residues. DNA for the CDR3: TGTGCCAGCAGCCGCGGGTGGGGCACAGATACGCAGTATTTT. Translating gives CASSRGWGTDTQYF.

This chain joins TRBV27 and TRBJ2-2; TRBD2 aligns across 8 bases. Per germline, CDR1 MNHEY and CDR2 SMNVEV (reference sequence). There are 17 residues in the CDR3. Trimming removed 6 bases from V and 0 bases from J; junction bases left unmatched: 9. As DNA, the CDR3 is TGTGCCAGCAGCAGCTGGCGGGGGGTCCCGAACACCGGGGAGCTGTTTTTT. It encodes CASSSWRGVPNTGELFF.

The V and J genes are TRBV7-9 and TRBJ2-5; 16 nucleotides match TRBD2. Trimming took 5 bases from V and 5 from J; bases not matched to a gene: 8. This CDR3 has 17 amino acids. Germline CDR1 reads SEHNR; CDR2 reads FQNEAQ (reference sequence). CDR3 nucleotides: TGTGCCAGCAGCACACCGGGACTAGCGGGGGGGCCCGAGACCCAGTACTTC. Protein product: CASSTPGLAGGPETQYF.

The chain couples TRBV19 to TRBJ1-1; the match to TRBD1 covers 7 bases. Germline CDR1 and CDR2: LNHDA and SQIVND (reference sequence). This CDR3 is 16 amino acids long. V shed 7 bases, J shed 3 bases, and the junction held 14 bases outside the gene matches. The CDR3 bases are TGTGCCAGTATGAATCGGAGAGGGGGCGGTGACACTGAAGCTTTCTTT. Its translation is CASMNRRGGGDTEAFF.

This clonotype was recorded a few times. CDR3 in amino acids: CSARGGGFRGTQYF. The CDR3 nucleotides are TGCAGTGCTAGAGGGGGTGGCTTCCGGGGGACCCAGTACTTC. V usage is TRBV20-1 and J usage is TRBJ2-5; a possible D gene is TRBD2 (5 bases). This CDR3 is 14 amino acids long. The V gene lost 1 base and the J gene lost 7 bases, with 16 bases spanning the gap. Germline V gene lookup returns CDR1 DFQATT and CDR2 SNEGSKA (reference sequence).

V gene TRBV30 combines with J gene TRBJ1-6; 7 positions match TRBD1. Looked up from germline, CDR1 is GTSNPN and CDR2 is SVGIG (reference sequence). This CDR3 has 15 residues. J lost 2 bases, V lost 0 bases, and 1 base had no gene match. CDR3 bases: TGTGCCTGGAGTGTACAGGGGACCTATAATTCACCCCTCCACTTT. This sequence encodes CAWSVQGTYNSPLHF. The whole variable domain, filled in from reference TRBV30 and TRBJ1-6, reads SQTIHQWPATLVQPVGSPLSLECTVEGTSNPNLYWYRQAAGRGLQLLFYSVGIGQISSEVPQNLSASRPQDRQFILSSKKLLLSDSGFYLCAWSVQGTYNSPLHFGNGTRLTVT.

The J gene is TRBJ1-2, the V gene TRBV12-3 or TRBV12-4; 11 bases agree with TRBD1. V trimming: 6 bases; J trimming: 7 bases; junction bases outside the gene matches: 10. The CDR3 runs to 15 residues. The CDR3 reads CASSRGQGALGGYTF. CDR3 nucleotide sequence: TGTGCCAGCAGCCGAGGACAGGGGGCTTTGGGTGGCTACACCTTC.

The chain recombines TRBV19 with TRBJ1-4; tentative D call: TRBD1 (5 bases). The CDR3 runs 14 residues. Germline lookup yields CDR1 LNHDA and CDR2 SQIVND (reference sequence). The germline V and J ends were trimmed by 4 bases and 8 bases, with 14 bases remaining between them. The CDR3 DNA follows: TGTGCCAGTAGTACCCTCGGGACCCTAGAAAAACTGTTTTTT. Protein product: CASSTLGTLEKLFF.

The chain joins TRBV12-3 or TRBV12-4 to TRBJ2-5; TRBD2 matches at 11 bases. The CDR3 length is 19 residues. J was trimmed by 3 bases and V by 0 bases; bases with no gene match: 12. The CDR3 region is CASSLALLAGGPGKETQYF. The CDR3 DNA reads TGTGCCAGCAGTTTAGCGCTTTTAGCGGGGGGGCCGGGAAAAGAGACCCAGTACTTC.

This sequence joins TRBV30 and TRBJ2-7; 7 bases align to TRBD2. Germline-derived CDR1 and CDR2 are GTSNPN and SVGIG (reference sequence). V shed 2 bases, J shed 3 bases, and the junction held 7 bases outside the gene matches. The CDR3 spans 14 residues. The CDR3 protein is CAWSKGGGLYEQYF. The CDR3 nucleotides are TGTGCCTGGAGTAAGGGCGGGGGTCTCTACGAGCAGTACTTC.

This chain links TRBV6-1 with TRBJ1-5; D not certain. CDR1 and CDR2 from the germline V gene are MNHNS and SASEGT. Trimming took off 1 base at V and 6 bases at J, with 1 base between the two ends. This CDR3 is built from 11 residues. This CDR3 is CASSEGQPQHF. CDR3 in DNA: TGTGCCAGCAGTGAAGGTCAGCCCCAGCATTTT.

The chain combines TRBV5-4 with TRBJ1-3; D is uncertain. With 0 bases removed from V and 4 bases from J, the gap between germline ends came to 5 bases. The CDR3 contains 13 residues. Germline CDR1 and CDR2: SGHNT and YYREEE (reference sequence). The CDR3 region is CASSLAAGNTIYF. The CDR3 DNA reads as TGTGCCAGCAGCTTGGCCGCAGGAAACACCATATATTTT. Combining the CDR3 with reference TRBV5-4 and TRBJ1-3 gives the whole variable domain ETGVTQSPTHLIKTRGQQVTLRCSSQSGHNTVSWYQQALGQGPQFIFQYYREEENGRGNFPPRFSGLQFPNYSSELNVNALELDDSALYLCASSLAAGNTIYFGEGSWLTVV.

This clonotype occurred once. Written as DNA, the CDR3 is TGTGCCAGCAGTGGGACAGGCATGAACACTGAAGCTTTCTTT. Translated, it gives CASSGTGMNTEAFF. V and J are TRBV2 and TRBJ1-1; 7 bases agree with TRBD1. Germline V lookup: CDR1 SNHLY, CDR2 FYNNEI. V lost 4 bases, J lost 0 bases, and 2 bases stayed unmatched. The length of the CDR3 is 14 residues.

The CDR3 DNA follows: TGTGCCAGCAGTTTATGGGGGAGGGATGAGCAGTTCTTC. This sequence encodes CASSLWGRDEQFF. V usage is TRBV12-3 or TRBV12-4 and J usage is TRBJ2-1; 7 nucleotides match TRBD2. V shed 2 bases and J 8 bases; nucleotides not matched to a gene: 3. The CDR3 runs to 13 residues.

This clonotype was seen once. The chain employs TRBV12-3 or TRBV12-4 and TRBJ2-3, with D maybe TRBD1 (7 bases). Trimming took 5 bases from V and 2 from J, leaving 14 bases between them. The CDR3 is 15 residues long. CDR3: CASSPQGGVTDTQYF. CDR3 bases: TGTGCCAGCAGTCCGCAGGGGGGTGTCACAGATACGCAGTATTTT.

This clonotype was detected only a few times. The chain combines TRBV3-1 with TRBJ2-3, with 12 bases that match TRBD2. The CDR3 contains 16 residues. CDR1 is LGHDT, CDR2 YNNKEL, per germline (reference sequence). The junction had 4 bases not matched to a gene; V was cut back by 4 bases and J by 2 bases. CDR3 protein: CASSLLAGGFTDTQYF. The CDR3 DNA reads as TGTGCCAGCAGCCTACTAGCGGGGGGATTCACAGATACGCAGTATTTT.

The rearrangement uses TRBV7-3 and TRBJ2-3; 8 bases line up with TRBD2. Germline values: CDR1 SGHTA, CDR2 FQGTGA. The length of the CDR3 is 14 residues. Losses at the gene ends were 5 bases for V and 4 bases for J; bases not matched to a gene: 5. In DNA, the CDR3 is TGTGCCAGCAGCCCCCGGGGGGGCCCAGATACGCAGTATTTT. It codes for CASSPRGGPDTQYF.

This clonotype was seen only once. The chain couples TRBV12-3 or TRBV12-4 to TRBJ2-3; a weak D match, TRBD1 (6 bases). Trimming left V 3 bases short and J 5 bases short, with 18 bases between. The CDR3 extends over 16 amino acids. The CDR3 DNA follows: TGTGCCAGCAGTTTGACAGGAGGCGGGTCACAAGATACGCAGTATTTT. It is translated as CASSLTGGGSQDTQYF.

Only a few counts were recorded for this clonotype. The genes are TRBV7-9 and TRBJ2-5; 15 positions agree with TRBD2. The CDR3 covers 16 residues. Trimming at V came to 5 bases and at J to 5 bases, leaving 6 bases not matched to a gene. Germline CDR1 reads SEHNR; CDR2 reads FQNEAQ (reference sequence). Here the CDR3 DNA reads TGTGCCAGCAGCACCGGACTAGCGGGGGGGTGGGAGACCCAGTACTTC. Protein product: CASSTGLAGGWETQYF.